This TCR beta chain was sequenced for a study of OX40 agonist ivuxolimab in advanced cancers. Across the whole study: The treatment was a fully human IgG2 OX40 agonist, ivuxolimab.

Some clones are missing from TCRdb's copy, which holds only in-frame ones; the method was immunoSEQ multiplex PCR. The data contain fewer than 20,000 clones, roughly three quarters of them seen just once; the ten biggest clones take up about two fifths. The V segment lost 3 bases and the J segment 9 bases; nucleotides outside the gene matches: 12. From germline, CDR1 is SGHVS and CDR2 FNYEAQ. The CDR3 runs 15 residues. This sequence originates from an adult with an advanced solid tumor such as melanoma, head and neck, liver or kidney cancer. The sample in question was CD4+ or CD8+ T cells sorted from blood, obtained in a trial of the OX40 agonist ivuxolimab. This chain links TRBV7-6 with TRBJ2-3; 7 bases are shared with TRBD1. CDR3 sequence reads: CASSLTGRYGTTQYF. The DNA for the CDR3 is TGTGCCAGCAGCTTGACAGGGAGATATGGGACGACGCAGTATTTT.